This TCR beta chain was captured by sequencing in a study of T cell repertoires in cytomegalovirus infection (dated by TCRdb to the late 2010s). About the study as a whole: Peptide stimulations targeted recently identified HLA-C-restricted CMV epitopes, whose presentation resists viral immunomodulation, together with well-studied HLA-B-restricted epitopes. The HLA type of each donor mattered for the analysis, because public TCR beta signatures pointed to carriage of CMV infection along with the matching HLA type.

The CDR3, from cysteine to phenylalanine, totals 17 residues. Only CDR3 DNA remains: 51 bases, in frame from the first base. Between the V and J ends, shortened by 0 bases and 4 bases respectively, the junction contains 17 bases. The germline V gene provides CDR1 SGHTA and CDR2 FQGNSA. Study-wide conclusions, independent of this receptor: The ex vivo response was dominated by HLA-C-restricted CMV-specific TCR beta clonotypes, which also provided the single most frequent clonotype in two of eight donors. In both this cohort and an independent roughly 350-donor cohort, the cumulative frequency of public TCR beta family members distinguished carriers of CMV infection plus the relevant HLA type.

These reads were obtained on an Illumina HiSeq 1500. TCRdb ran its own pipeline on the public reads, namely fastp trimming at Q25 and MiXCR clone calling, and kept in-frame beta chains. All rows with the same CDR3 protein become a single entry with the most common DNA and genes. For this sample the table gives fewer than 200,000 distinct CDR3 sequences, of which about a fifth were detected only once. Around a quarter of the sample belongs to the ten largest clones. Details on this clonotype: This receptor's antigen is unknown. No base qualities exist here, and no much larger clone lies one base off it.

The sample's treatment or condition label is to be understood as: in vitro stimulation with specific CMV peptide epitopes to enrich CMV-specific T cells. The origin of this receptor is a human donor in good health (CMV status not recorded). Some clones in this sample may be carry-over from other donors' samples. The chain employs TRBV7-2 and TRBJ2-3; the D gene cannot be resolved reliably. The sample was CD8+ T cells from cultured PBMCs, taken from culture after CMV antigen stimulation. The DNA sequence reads TGTGCCAGCAGCTTAGCTCCTCTTGGTAGATTTTCAGATACGCAGTATTTT. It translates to CASSLAPLGRFSDTQYF.